Here is one T cell receptor beta chain with its context. The antigen this receptor binds is unknown. Per-base qualities were not stored, and no clone one base away is much larger. The CDR3 regions of human TCRbeta chains were analyzed by immunosequencing. The study's own analysis went as follows. Repertoire TCRs were matched against a reference library of SARS-CoV-2-specific TCRs generated with the MIRA antigen-specificity platform. Breadth was defined as the fraction of unique TCRs that were SARS-CoV-2-associated. Depth was defined as the fraction of total T cells that were SARS-CoV-2-associated. Each spike-specific TCR was assigned to its reactive spike region and to a CD4 or CD8 class using the MIRA data. Log10-transformed breadth and depth values were compared by one-way ANOVA with Sidak's multiple comparisons tests. Not all clones reach the TCRdb copy of this immuneACCESS table, which keeps in-frame sequences only. Checked studies attribute under half of the gap to unresolved V genes and leave the rest unexplained. V and J calls plus clone size are reproduced from that table; the DNA served to infer D and trimming. The sample includes 85,000 to 130,000 clones, with roughly 88% observed a single time. The ten largest clones represent 7.5% to 9% of the sample.

The CDR3 covers 13 residues, taking in both the cysteine and the phenylalanine. The sequence is cut down to CDR3 DNA, 39 bases in frame from base 1. Between the V and J ends, shortened by 8 bases and 4 bases respectively, the junction contains 14 bases. According to the study, the label for this sample's time point signals: about 28 days (+/-7) after the second vaccine dose. AZD1222 recipients with second doses at about 4 weeks or about 12 weeks were pooled, because spike-specific TCR depth and breadth did not differ between schedules. Samples from vaccinated people were obtained from the UK trials COV001 and COV002, which included a single-blind randomized controlled phase 2/3 trial of AZD1222 (ChAdOx1 nCoV-19) in healthy adults. For TCRbeta chain sequencing, PBMC samples from trial participants were taken at day 0 and at day 28 after the second dose. This sample was included in a study of T cell responses to AZD1222 COVID-19 vaccine (dated by TCRdb to the early 2020s). Looking at the study overall: TCR sequencing was performed for about 240 trial participants, of whom about 210 were given two doses of AZD1222 and around 26 were given two doses of MenACWY control vaccine. Trial participants were enrolled into age subgroups of 18-55, 56-69 and 70-plus years, which contained roughly 140, 27 and 60 TCR-sequenced participants, respectively.

The paper as a whole reports these results and caveats: The 56-69-year group was small, and its depth increase did not reach significance, likely because of low power. Because no day 14 peak-response samples were available, the repertoires could be characterized only after the peak T cell response. Conclusions about previously exposed vaccinees are limited, since just 6 or 7 AZD1222 recipients were seropositive for SARS-CoV-2 at baseline. Participants were mostly white British and included more females than males, and it was suggested by the authors that clonal diversity may have been underestimated. Reportedly, almost half of the unique spike-specific TCRs recognized epitopes lying outside the regions that are mutated in the B.1.351 and B.1.1.7 variants. After two AZD1222 doses, spike-specific TCR breadth and depth were significantly higher than at day 0 and than in MenACWY recipients. The vaccine-associated CD4 TCRs covered the entire spike protein, and the dominant responses fell in regions 160-218 and 743-854.

This clonotype originated in an adult who received the AZD1222 COVID-19 vaccine. Specimen: peripheral blood, collected 28 days after the second AZD1222 dose. The V and J segments used are TRBV12-3 or TRBV12-4 and TRBJ1-2; TRBD1 could be the D gene, as 5 bases match. The CDR3 region: CASAGGSSYGYTF. The DNA sequence follows: TGTGCCAGCGCGGGGGGAAGTAGCTATGGCTACACCTTC.